The clone carrying this T cell receptor beta chain was seen repeatedly, ten times or more. TCRdb independently ran MiXCR on the 5' RACE reads; one entry per CDR3 protein. Of about 340,000 distinct CDR3 sequences listed, more than 15% are singletons. These data are taken from a study of T-cell memory formation after mild COVID-19. The CDR3 spans 17 residues. Trimming cost V 1 base and J 7 bases, with 20 bases left between them. Germline V gene sequence: CDR1 LGHNA, CDR2 YSLEER. The receptor was isolated from a man younger than 35 who had mild COVID-19 (a few samples of this study predate the infection). Cell type and time point are not known. Specimen: PBMCs or a T cell subset sorted from them (not recorded which). This chain links TRBV4-3 with TRBJ2-1; no clear D. CDR3 coding DNA: TGCGCCAGCAGCCAAGTCGTTGTCTGGACGGAATCGAATGAGCAGTTCTTC. Residues: CASSQVVVWTESNEQFF.